The clone carrying this T cell receptor beta chain showed up many times. With listed TCR primers and previously described methods, bulk TCR libraries were prepared. TCRdb re-called the PCR reads with MiXCR, one entry per CDR3 protein. Found here are 300,000 to 400,000 distinct CDR3 sequences, about 22% of them singletons; the top ten hold 0.7% to 0.95%. V lost 2 bases to trimming and J lost 0 bases, with 14 bases between them. Germline CDR1 and CDR2: SGHTA and FQGNSA. The CDR3 length is 17 residues. Sorting captured naive CD8 T cells as CD8+CD4-CCR7+CD45RA+. The data were taken from a study of molecular identifiers for immune sequencing clone quantification.

The specimen was naive CD8+ T cells from blood, with Jurkat cell RNA spiked in. The subset: FACS-sorted CD8+CD4-CCR7+CD45RA+ naive T cells. The source is a human donor in good health. Some libraries in this study had Jurkat cell RNA spiked in. The V call is TRBV7-2, the J call TRBJ1-5; D gene ambiguous. In nucleotides, the CDR3 is TGTGCCAGCAGCTTAAGTCGGGGTCCTTATAGCAATCAGCCCCAGCATTTT. This translates into CASSLSRGPYSNQPQHF.